This T cell receptor beta chain appears in the sequencing data of a study of T-cell memory formation after mild COVID-19. Constant-segment primers and 5'RACE yielded cDNA libraries for TCR alpha and TCR beta, each carrying sample barcodes and UMIs. Each CDR3 protein is one row after TCRdb ran MiXCR on the 5' RACE reads. The data show around 250,000 distinct CDR3 sequences, under 20% seen once. The CDR3 runs 13 residues. V lost 7 bases to trimming and J lost 1 base, with 9 bases between them. CDR1 and CDR2 (germline): SNHLY, FYNNEI. The sequenced sample was PBMCs or a T cell subset sorted from them (not recorded which). This rearrangement joins TRBV2 to TRBJ2-3; D uncertain. This TCR was sampled from a man aged 18-30 years who had mild COVID-19 (a few samples of this study predate the infection). Cell type and time point are not known. The CDR3 nucleotides are TGTGCCAGCACTCGTGAGGGCACAGATACGCAGTATTTT. It yields the protein CASTREGTDTQYF.